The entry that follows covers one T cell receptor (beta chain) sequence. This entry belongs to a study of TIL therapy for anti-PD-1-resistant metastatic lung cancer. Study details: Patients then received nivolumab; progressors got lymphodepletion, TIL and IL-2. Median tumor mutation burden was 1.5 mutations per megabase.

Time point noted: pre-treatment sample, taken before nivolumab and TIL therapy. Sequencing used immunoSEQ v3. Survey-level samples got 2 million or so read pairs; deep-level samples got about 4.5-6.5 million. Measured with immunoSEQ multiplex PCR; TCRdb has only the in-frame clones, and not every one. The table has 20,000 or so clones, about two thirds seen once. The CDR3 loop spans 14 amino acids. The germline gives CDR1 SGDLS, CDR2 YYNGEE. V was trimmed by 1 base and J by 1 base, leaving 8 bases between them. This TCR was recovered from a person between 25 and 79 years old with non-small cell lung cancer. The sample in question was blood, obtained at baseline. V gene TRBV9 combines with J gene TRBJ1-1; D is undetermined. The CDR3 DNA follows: TGTGCCAGCAGCGTAATGTCGGGGAACACTGAAGCTTTCTTT. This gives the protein CASSVMSGNTEAFF. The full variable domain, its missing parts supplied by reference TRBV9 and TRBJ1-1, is DSGVTQTPKHLITATGQRVTLRCSPRSGDLSVYWYQQSLDQGLQFLIQYYNGEERAKGNILERFSAQQFPDLHSELNLSSLELGDSALYFCASSVMSGNTEAFFGQGTRLTVV.